The present T cell receptor beta chain was sequenced within a study of regulatory T cells in long-lasting Graves disease listed by TCRdb under 2021. About the study as a whole: Persistent Graves' disease was defined as antithyroid drug treatment for over 5 years with persistently positive TSH receptor autoantibodies. Patients with persistent Graves' disease were compared with patients with newly diagnosed Graves' disease using TCR sequencing and RNA sequencing of peripheral blood. The study was registered as a clinical trial and conducted in China. TCR sequencing covered around 13 persistent and roughly 20 newly diagnosed Graves' disease patients, around 33 samples in total. On average, persistent Graves' disease patients in the clinical cohort had been on antithyroid drugs for approximately ten years. General conclusions and limits of the study: Preferential use of TRBV28, TRBJ1-2 and TRBJ2-5 was observed in persistent disease, whereas TRBV20-1 and TRBJ2-1 were favored in newly diagnosed disease. The small sample size was acknowledged by the authors as a limitation that may reduce accuracy. Compared with newly diagnosed patients, persistent Graves' disease patients had lower TCR Shannon entropy and fewer highly expanded clones, which suggests clonal expansion. Sequencing and analysis were restricted to the TCR beta chain. A larger number of public clonotypes was shared among persistent patients (more than 2,500) than among newly diagnosed patients (approximately 1,000). Peripheral blood alone was examined, since thyroid tissue, which constituted the primary lesion, could not be accessed.

For CDR1 and CDR2, the germline V gene (reference sequence) lists SEHNR and FQNEAQ. Reading from cysteine to phenylalanine, the CDR3 counts 12 amino acids. The read is trimmed to its CDR3 DNA, 36 bases read in frame from base 1. V gives up 2 bases and J gives up 6 bases, and the segment between their germline ends measures 5 bases. Library preparation was by multiplex PCR. Instrument used: Illumina HiSeq 4000. TCR beta libraries were built with iRepertoire HTBI primers and Arm-PCR amplification of CDR3 regions. PCR products were gel purified before sequencing. Per the authors' processing: Gene usage analysis of CDR3 amino acid clonotypes relied on the 60 or so TRBV and about 13 TRBJ segments identified across samples. COPE and FqMerger were used to merge the filtered high-quality paired reads into contigs. BLAST was used to align contigs to IMGT TRBV, TRBD and TRBJ reference genes, with CDR3 defined following IMGT. Any clonotype with a frequency above 0.1% was counted as a highly expanded clone. Shannon entropy served as the measure of repertoire diversity, while the Gini coefficient captured V-J evenness. A clonotype found in more than one individual was treated as public. TCRdb reworked the public reads: Q25 trimming with fastp, MiXCR clone assembly, productive beta chains retained. CDR3 protein duplicates are merged, each entry listing the most common genes and DNA. The V and J calls here are based on TCRdb, not the publication. This sample holds about 470,000 distinct CDR3 sequences; less than 25% were observed only once. The leading ten clones occupy 6.5% to 10% of the sample.

Turning to this clonotype: No cognate antigen has been identified for it. The record has no base qualities; no much larger clone is one base away.

The time point label of this sample denotes: persistent/refractory GD, antithyroid drugs over 5 years with positive TRAb. For both TCR sequencing and RNA sequencing, RNA was extracted from PBMCs using TRIzol. The diagnosis of Graves' disease was made according to American Thyroid Association guidelines. Recruitment of patients was carried out at an endocrinology department in Xi'an, China. Each patient gave approximately 10 milliliters of peripheral blood, collected in an EDTA anticoagulant tube. Ficoll Paque Plus density gradient separation was used to isolate PBMCs, and no further T cell sorting was done. RNA quality was checked with an Agilent 2100 Bioanalyzer and agarose gel, and concentration with a NanoDrop 2000.

The rearrangement joined TRBV7-9 to TRBJ1-3; a confident D gene designation cannot be given. The sequenced sample was peripheral blood mononuclear cells (PBMCs), obtained when the disease was refractory, from a patient treated with antithyroid drugs. The clonotype comes from a female donor with Graves disease. The bases read TGTGCCAGCAGCTTATATGCAAACACCATATATTTT. Protein translation: CASSLYANTIYF.